A selection of T cell receptor beta chains follows, all from one sample in a study of spatial heterogeneity in lung cancer. Each CDR3 protein is one row after TCRdb ran MiXCR on the 5' RACE reads. This table holds 39,000 or so distinct CDR3 sequences, 6% to 8% found once. The material sequenced was PBMCs, taken at surgery. All receptors derive from a male donor with early-stage non-small cell lung cancer. Each CDR3 is given with its conserved first and last residue. Fields, in order: D gene, J gene, clone size, V gene, CDR3 protein, CDR3 DNA. D genes are given only for firm matches. The size entry is marked missing in some rows and otherwise reads once, few, many or a size class.

D: -
J: TRBJ2-7
size: many
V: TRBV6-2/TRBV6-3
CDR3: CASSFLDEQYF
DNA: TGTGCCAGCAGTTTTTTGGACGAGCAGTACTTC

D: -
J: TRBJ2-5
size: -
V: TRBV18
CDR3: CASSPRQETQYF
DNA: TGTGCCAGCTCACCTCGACAAGAGACCCAGTACTTC

D: -
J: TRBJ2-7
size: few
V: TRBV7-9
CDR3: CASSPRGPYEQYF
DNA: TGTGCCAGCAGCCCACGAGGGCCTTACGAGCAGTACTTC

D: TRBD1
J: TRBJ2-7
size: many
V: TRBV6-2/TRBV6-3
CDR3: CASTGQGVYEQYF
DNA: TGTGCCAGCACCGGACAGGGGGTGTACGAGCAGTACTTC

D: TRBD2
J: TRBJ2-1
size: many
V: TRBV20-1
CDR3: CSARVGTSGKYNEQFF
DNA: TGCAGTGCTAGAGTCGGGACTAGCGGGAAATACAATGAGCAGTTCTTC

D: TRBD1
J: TRBJ1-2
size: -
V: TRBV6-6
CDR3: CASSPGGGYTF
DNA: TGTGCCAGCAGTCCAGGGGGCGGCTACACCTTC

D: TRBD2
J: TRBJ2-1
size: -
V: TRBV18
CDR3: CASSPPRGTGGNEQFF
DNA: TGTGCCAGCTCACCACCGAGAGGGACGGGAGGCAATGAGCAGTTCTTC

D: TRBD1
J: TRBJ1-3
size: -
V: TRBV30
CDR3: CAWSEKTLRDRRNTIYF
DNA: TGTGCCTGGAGTGAAAAAACCCTCCGGGACAGAAGAAACACCATATATTTT

D: TRBD1
J: TRBJ1-1
size: many
V: TRBV7-2
CDR3: CASRPREGALTEAFF
DNA: TGTGCCAGCAGGCCCAGGGAGGGGGCGCTCACTGAAGCTTTCTTT

D: TRBD2
J: TRBJ2-3
size: few
V: TRBV7-2
CDR3: CASSSAPLAGYGTDTQYF
DNA: TGTGCCAGCAGTTCAGCCCCACTAGCGGGATATGGTACAGATACGCAGTATTTT

D: -
J: TRBJ1-1
size: many
V: TRBV12-3/TRBV12-4
CDR3: CASSLGGAGGTEAFF
DNA: TGTGCCAGCAGTTTAGGAGGGGCTGGGGGCACTGAAGCTTTCTTT

D: TRBD1
J: TRBJ2-1
size: few
V: TRBV27
CDR3: CASSPITGVNEQFF
DNA: TGTGCCAGCAGCCCTATTACAGGGGTGAATGAGCAGTTCTTC

D: TRBD1
J: TRBJ2-5
size: many
V: TRBV6-6
CDR3: CASSSNRDSQETQYF
DNA: TGTGCCAGCAGTTCAAACCGGGACAGCCAAGAGACCCAGTACTTC

D: -
J: TRBJ1-2
size: many
V: TRBV3-1
CDR3: CASSQDRNSYGYTF
DNA: TGTGCCAGCAGCCAAGATCGGAACTCCTATGGCTACACCTTC

D: TRBD1
J: TRBJ1-1
size: many
V: TRBV7-3
CDR3: CASSPTPTGDAFF
DNA: TGTGCCAGCAGCCCGACCCCGACAGGGGACGCTTTCTTT

D: -
J: TRBJ2-7
size: -
V: TRBV5-1
CDR3: CASSSSGPLEQYF
DNA: TGCGCCAGCAGCTCCTCGGGTCCCCTCGAGCAGTACTTC

D: -
J: TRBJ1-1
size: few
V: TRBV5-1
CDR3: CASRDSDDTEAFF
DNA: TGCGCCAGCAGAGATTCTGATGATACTGAAGCTTTCTTT

D: -
J: TRBJ2-6
size: few
V: TRBV9
CDR3: CASSVEAGTGANVLTF
DNA: TGTGCCAGCAGCGTAGAGGCAGGGACCGGGGCCAACGTCCTGACTTTC

D: TRBD2
J: TRBJ2-3
size: -
V: TRBV20-1
CDR3: CSVPTSGTDTQYF
DNA: TGCAGTGTCCCGACTAGCGGGACAGATACGCAGTATTTT

D: TRBD2
J: TRBJ2-1
size: few
V: TRBV20-1
CDR3: CSARDSSGTEQFF
DNA: TGCAGTGCTAGAGATAGCAGCGGGACTGAGCAGTTCTTC

D: -
J: TRBJ1-1
size: few
V: TRBV3-2
CDR3: CASSRIKTGDMNTEAFF
DNA: TGTGCCAGCAGCCGCATTAAAACAGGGGATATGAACACTGAAGCTTTCTTT

D: -
J: TRBJ2-6
size: few
V: TRBV5-1
CDR3: CASSLGVTLGTGANVLTF
DNA: TGCGCCAGCAGCTTGGGCGTCACGTTAGGTACTGGGGCCAACGTCCTGACTTTC

D: TRBD1
J: TRBJ1-2
size: many
V: TRBV27
CDR3: CASSRTGGLGYTF
DNA: TGTGCCAGCAGCCGTACAGGGGGCCTTGGCTACACCTTC

D: TRBD2
J: TRBJ2-2
size: many
V: TRBV30
CDR3: CAWDVGRDTGELFF
DNA: TGTGCCTGGGACGTAGGGAGGGACACCGGGGAGCTGTTTTTT

D: -
J: TRBJ1-1
size: many
V: TRBV4-3
CDR3: CASSEDRNTEAFF
DNA: TGCGCCAGCAGTGAGGACAGGAACACTGAAGCTTTCTTT

D: TRBD2
J: TRBJ2-1
size: many
V: TRBV6-2/TRBV6-3
CDR3: CASSYSGVAGKINEQFF
DNA: TGTGCCAGCAGTTACTCAGGGGTAGCGGGAAAGATTAATGAGCAGTTCTTC

D: TRBD1
J: TRBJ2-2
size: few
V: TRBV7-2
CDR3: CASRRQGTANTGELFF
DNA: TGTGCCAGCAGACGACAGGGAACGGCGAACACCGGGGAGCTGTTTTTT

D: -
J: TRBJ2-5
size: many
V: TRBV6-2/TRBV6-3
CDR3: CASSYSAGPTQYF
DNA: TGTGCCAGCAGTTACTCAGCAGGTCCGACCCAGTACTTC

D: TRBD2
J: TRBJ2-3
size: many
V: TRBV7-2
CDR3: CASSLEAGGSTDTQYF
DNA: TGTGCCAGCAGCTTAGAAGCGGGGGGGAGCACAGATACGCAGTATTTT

D: -
J: TRBJ2-1
size: few
V: TRBV20-1
CDR3: CSATSGKGVNEQFF
DNA: TGCAGTGCTACCAGCGGGAAGGGGGTCAATGAGCAGTTCTTC

D: -
J: TRBJ1-1
size: many
V: TRBV7-2
CDR3: CASSPRMGGITEAFF
DNA: TGTGCCAGCAGCCCTAGGATGGGAGGGATCACTGAAGCTTTCTTT

D: -
J: TRBJ2-3
size: many
V: TRBV15
CDR3: CATSQDRVTDTQYF
DNA: TGTGCCACCAGCCAGGACCGAGTCACAGATACGCAGTATTTT

D: -
J: TRBJ1-1
size: many
V: TRBV12-3/TRBV12-4
CDR3: CASRRGQRNTEAFF
DNA: TGTGCCAGCAGACGAGGACAGAGGAACACTGAAGCTTTCTTT

D: -
J: TRBJ2-1
size: many
V: TRBV5-4
CDR3: CASSYAGDYNEQFF
DNA: TGTGCCAGCAGCTACGCAGGGGATTACAATGAGCAGTTCTTC

D: -
J: TRBJ2-5
size: -
V: TRBV6-5
CDR3: CASSYRAPQETQYF
DNA: TGTGCCAGCAGTTACAGGGCTCCTCAAGAGACCCAGTACTTC